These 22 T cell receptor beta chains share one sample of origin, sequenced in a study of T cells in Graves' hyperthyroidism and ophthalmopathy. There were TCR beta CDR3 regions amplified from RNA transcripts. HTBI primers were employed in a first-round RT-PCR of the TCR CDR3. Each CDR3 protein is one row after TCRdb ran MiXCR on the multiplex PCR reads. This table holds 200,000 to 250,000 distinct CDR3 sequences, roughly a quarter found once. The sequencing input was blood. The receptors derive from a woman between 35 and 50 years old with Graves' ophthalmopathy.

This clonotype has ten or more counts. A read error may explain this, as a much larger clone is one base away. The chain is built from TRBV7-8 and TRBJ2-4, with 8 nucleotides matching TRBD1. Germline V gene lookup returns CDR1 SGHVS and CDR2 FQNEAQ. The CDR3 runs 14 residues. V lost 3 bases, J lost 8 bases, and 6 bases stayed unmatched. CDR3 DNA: TGTGCCAGCAGCTTCAGGGGGCACGGGGACATTCAGTACTTC. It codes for CASSFRGHGDIQYF.

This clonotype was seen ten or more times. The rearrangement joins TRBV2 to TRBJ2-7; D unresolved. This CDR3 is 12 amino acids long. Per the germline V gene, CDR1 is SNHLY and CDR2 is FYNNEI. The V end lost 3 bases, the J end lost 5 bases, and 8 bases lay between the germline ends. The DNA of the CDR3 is TGTGCCAGCAGTGATTATGGTAACGAGCAGTACTTC. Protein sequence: CASSDYGNEQYF.

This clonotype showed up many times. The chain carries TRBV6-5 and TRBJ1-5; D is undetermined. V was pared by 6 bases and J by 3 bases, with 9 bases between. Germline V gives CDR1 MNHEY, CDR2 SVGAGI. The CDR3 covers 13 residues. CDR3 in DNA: TGTGCCAGCAGCCGCTCAGACAATCAGCCCCAGCATTTT. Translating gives CASSRSDNQPQHF.

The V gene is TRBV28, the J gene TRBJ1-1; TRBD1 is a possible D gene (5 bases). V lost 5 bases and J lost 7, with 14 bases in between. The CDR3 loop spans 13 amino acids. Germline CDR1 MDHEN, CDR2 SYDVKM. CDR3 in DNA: TGTGCCAGCAGTACCGGGGGGTTGGTTGAAGCTTTCTTT. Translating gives CASSTGGLVEAFF.

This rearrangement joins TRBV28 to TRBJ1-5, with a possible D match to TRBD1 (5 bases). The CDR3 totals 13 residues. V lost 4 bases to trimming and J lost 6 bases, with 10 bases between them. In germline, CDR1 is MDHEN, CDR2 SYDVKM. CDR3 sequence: CASSYSTGQPQHF. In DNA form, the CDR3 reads TGTGCCAGCAGTTATTCTACAGGTCAGCCCCAGCATTTT.

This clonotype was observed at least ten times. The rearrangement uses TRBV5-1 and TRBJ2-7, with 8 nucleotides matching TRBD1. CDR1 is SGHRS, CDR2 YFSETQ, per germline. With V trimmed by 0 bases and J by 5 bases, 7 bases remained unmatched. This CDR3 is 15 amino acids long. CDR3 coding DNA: TGCGCCAGCAGCTTGGCCGGACAGGGTGTTCACGAGCAGTACTTC. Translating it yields CASSLAGQGVHEQYF.

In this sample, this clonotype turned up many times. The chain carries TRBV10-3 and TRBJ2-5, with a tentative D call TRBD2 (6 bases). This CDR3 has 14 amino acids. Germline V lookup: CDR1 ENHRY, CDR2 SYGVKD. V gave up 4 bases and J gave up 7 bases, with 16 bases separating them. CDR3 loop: CAISGTTGFGTQYF. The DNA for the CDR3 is TGTGCCATCAGTGGGACTACCGGATTCGGGACCCAGTACTTC.

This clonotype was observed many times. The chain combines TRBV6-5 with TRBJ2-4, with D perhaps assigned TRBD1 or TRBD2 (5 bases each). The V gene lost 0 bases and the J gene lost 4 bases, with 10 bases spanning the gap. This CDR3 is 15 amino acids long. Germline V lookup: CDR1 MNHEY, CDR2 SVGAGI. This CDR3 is CASSYSLRGKNIQYF. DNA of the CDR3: TGTGCCAGCAGTTACTCGCTGAGGGGTAAAAACATTCAGTACTTC.

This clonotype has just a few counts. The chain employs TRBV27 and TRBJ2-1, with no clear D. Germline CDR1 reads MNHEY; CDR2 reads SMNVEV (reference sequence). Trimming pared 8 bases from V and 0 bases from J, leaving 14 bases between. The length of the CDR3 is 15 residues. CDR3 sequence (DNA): TGTGCCAGCCGGACCCTTACCAGCTCCTACAATGAGCAGTTCTTC. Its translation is CASRTLTSSYNEQFF.

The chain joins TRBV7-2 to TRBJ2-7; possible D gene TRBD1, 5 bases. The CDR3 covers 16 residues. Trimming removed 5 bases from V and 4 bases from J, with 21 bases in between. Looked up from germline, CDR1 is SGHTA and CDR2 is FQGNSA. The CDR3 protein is CASSPPPGHRRYEQYF. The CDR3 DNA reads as TGTGCCAGCAGCCCCCCCCCAGGACACCGGCGGTACGAGCAGTACTTC. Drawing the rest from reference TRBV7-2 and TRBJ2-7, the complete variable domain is GAGVSQSPSNKVTEKGKDVELRCDPISGHTALYWYRQSLGQGLEFLIYFQGNSAPDKSGLPSDRFSAERTGGSVSTLTIQRTQQEDSAVYLCASSPPPGHRRYEQYFGPGTRLTVT.

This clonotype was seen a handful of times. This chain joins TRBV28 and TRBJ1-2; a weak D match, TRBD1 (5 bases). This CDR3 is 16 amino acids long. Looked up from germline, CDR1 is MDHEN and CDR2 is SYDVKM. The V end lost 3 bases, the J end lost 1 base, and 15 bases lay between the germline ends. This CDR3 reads CASSLTGQGVNYGYTF. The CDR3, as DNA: TGTGCCAGCAGTTTGACGGGGCAGGGAGTTAACTATGGCTACACCTTC.

Here the CDR3 reads CASSTDRRGNIQYF. CDR3 coding DNA: TGTGCCAGCAGTACGGACAGGAGAGGTAACATTCAGTACTTC. The gene calls are TRBV12-3 or TRBV12-4 and TRBJ2-4, with TRBD1 identical over 7 bases. With 5 bases clipped from V and 7 bases from J, the junction kept 8 bases outside the gene matches. This CDR3 contains 14 residues.

The CDR3: CATSGGARYEQYF. The CDR3 bases are TGTGCCACCTCGGGGGGGGCGCGGTACGAGCAGTACTTC. This sequence joins TRBV28 and TRBJ2-7; 8 bases align to TRBD2. CDR1 and CDR2 from the germline V gene are MDHEN and SYDVKM. CDR3 size: 13 residues. Trimming cost V 10 bases and J 4 bases; bases outside gene matches: 9.

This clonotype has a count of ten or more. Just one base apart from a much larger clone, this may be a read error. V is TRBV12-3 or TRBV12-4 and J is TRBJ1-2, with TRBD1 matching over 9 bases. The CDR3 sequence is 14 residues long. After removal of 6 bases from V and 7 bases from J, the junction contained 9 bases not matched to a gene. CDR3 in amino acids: CASSGTGIYSGYTF. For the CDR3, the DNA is TGTGCCAGCAGCGGGACAGGGATCTATAGTGGCTACACCTTC.

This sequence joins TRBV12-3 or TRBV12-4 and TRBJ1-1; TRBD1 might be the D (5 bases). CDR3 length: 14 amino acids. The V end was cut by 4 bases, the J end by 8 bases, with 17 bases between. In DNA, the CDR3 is TGTGCCAGCAGTTACTCCTTTGGGGGAGGCGAAGCTTTCTTT. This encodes CASSYSFGGGEAFF.

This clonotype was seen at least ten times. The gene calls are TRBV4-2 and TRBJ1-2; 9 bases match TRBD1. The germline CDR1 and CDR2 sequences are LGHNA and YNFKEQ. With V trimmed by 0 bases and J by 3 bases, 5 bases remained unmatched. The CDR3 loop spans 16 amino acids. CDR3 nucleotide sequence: TGTGCCAGCAGCCAAGATCTGGGACAGGGCTACTATGGCTACACCTTC. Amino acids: CASSQDLGQGYYGYTF.

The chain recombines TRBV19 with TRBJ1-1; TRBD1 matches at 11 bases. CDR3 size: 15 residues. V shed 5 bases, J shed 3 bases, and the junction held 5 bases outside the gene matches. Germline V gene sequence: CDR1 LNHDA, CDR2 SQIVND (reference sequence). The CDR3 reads CASSAGTGGYTEAFF. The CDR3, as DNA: TGTGCCAGTAGTGCAGGGACAGGGGGGTACACTGAAGCTTTCTTT.

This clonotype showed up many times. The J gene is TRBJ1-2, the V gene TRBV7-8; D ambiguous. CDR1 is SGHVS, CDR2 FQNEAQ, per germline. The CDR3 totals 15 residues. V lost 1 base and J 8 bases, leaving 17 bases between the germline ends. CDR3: CASSLDVGPAPGYTF. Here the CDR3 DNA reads TGTGCCAGCAGCTTAGATGTTGGGCCCGCCCCCGGCTACACCTTC.

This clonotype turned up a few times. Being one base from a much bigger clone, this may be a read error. The CDR3 protein is CASSYPQTSVMVAQYF. The DNA for the CDR3 is TGTGCCAGCAGCTACCCTCAGACTAGCGTGATGGTGGCGCAGTACTTC. V is TRBV6-5 and J is TRBJ2-7; 8 positions match TRBD2. Losses at the gene ends were 6 bases for V and 9 bases for J; bases not matched to a gene: 19. Germline loops: CDR1 MNHEY, CDR2 SVGAGI. CDR3 size: 16 residues.

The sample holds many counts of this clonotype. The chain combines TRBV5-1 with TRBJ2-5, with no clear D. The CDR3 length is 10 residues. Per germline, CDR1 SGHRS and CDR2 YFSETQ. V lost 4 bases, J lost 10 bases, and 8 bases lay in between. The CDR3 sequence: CASSVKGQYF. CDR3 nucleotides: TGCGCCAGCAGCGTTAAAGGCCAGTACTTC.

The CDR3 DNA follows: TGTGCCAGCAGTTCCGGACTACACCAAGAGACCCAGTACTTC. It encodes CASSSGLHQETQYF. The genes are TRBV12-3 or TRBV12-4 and TRBJ2-5; D is possibly TRBD2 (6 bases). CDR3 size: 14 residues. Trimming removed 4 bases at V and 0 bases at J, with 9 bases between.

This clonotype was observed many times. In DNA form, the CDR3 reads TGCAGCGTTGGGGAGATCTATGGCTACACCTTC. Its protein product is CSVGEIYGYTF. The J gene is TRBJ1-2, the V gene TRBV29-1; unclear D gene. Germline CDR1 reads SQVTM; CDR2 reads ANQGSEA. V lost 4 bases and J 4 bases, leaving 7 bases between the germline ends. The CDR3 covers 11 residues.